This entry describes one T cell receptor beta chain. Its specific antigen is unknown. No much larger clone is present one base from it, and per-base qualities are unavailable. In total, 500 to 700 healthy bone marrow donors made up the cohort. At the time of sampling, all cohort members were nominally healthy, though unrecorded immune exposures were likely present. The donor was CMV seronegative and belonged to the group of 380 or so seronegative cohort members. A peripheral blood sample was provided by each donor, and peripheral blood mononuclear cells were used for TCR beta sequencing. Genomic DNA was extracted from the blood cell samples with the Qiagen DNeasy Blood Extraction Kit. The data derive from a study of cytomegalovirus exposure and HLA in healthy donors (dated by TCRdb to 2015 to 2018). At the level of the whole study: According to an earlier analysis of a few hundred of the donors, about 190 million T cells yielded some 120 million unique TCR beta sequences and around 280 Gb of sequence data. An early release that covered about 640 HLA-typed donors contained approximately 290 gigabases of sequencing data and 75 million to 100 million unique TCR sequences. The genetic ancestry cluster associated with self-reported Caucasian donors included around four fifths of the 398 genotyped donors. The study aimed to test whether signatures of past pathogen exposure could be identified by cataloging public T cell receptors. Using immunosequencing, the study profiled T cell repertoires from fewer than 850 subjects and related those repertoires to cytomegalovirus serostatus. Besides the first cohort of about 730 subjects, a separate validation cohort made up of 120 different subjects was used. To predict cytomegalovirus infection status, the study combined high-throughput TCR immunosequencing, statistical association of individual TCRs with disease status, and machine learning. A later analysis re-examined previously published TCR beta repertoires from around 670 donors and added high-resolution HLA genotyping to investigate patterns of TCR occurrence. In the later analysis, no new phenotypic data were used to find candidate immune exposures; instead, reliance was placed on TCR beta sequences and their occurrence across donors. An earlier analysis of 587 of the donors used high-throughput TCR beta sequencing to judge whether each TCR beta V gene segment behaved as functional or pseudogenic. Donor age, sex, ethnicity and CMV serostatus were collected together with the repertoire data. A later genetic analysis took genome-wide SNP genotypes for about 65% of the 666 donors and used that subset as a discovery cohort. All discovery cohort repertoires had been generated on a single sequencing platform. HLA typing included class I and class II loci at four-digit resolution. Typing coverage differed by locus: A, B, C, DRB1 and DQB1 were typed in about 620-640 donors, DQA1 in roughly 500, DPA1 in around 600, and DPB1 in 450 to 480. Several DR-DQ haplotypes were handled as single units for association and clustering, since linkage in the cohort was strong. Among about 360 genotyped donors of the cohort, an average of approximately 250,000 unique TCR beta nucleotide sequences were sequenced per donor, roughly 20% of them non-productive. Findings and caveats that apply to the study as a whole: Strong co-occurrence of HLA alleles, especially DR and DQ, made assigning TCR associations to individual alleles difficult. Only TCR beta chains were sequenced in this cohort, and the absence of alpha or paired-chain data limited detectable features. A later genetic analysis associated a missense DCLRE1C variant with V-gene and J-gene trimming of TCR beta chains, and an independent cohort replicated the association. Sequencing depth was assumed to be roughly uniform across donors in the presence/absence analyses, though that assumption may not hold. The classifier was reported to diagnose cytomegalovirus status with high specificity and sensitivity in both the original cohort and the validation cohort. In vitro tests confirmed that a few of the cytomegalovirus-associated TCR beta chains recognize cytomegalovirus antigens. Correlated functional status among segregating V segments might be attributable to linkage disequilibrium, but an unknown experimental factor could not be ruled out. Because counts were too low, fewer than 20 rarely observed V segments, including chromosome 9 orphons, were excluded from the earlier analysis of several hundred of the donors. An earlier analysis of approximately 590 of the donors showed that most TCR beta V segments appeared in productive rearrangements either about 90% or about 30% of the time, which broadly matched IMGT annotations. Across donors, most TCR sequences were observed very rarely, whereas some public TCRs were present in many individuals. Compared with equally common non-associated chains, HLA-associated TCR beta chains in a later analysis were more clonally expanded and had lower generation probabilities. Because HLA typing was unavailable for some donors at each locus, only the typed subset was used in association tests. In a later analysis, several top co-occurrence clusters were reported to appear linked to parvovirus B19, influenza, CMV and Epstein-Barr virus. The study listed around 160 TCR beta chains as associated with cytomegalovirus. Because the 87-base-pair reads could not distinguish some IMGT-functional V segments, including TRBV6-2 and TRBV6-3, those segments were excluded. The authors suggested that the approach could potentially be generalized to other disease states and immunological phenotypes. Specific HLA alleles were associated with roughly 16,000 TCR beta sequences at a false discovery rate of 0.05 in a later analysis. A cluster of highly shared sequence variants was judged likely to represent a technical artifact of the sequencing pipeline. A further reported finding was that TCR beta sequences accurately predicted the HLA-A and HLA-B alleles for most subjects in the first cohort. According to a later genetic analysis, donors in an Asian-associated ancestry cluster had fewer N-insertions in productive TCRs than the approximately 650-donor mean. In a later analysis, TCR association rates were found to vary across HLA loci, with the most associated TCRs seen for DRB1 alleles and the fewest for HLA-C alleles. Most CMV-associated TCR beta chains appeared to be HLA-restricted in a later analysis, and the HLA associations seemed to be driven largely by CMV exposure. Immune exposure information for the cohort was limited to CMV serostatus.

CDR1 and CDR2 are drawn from the germline V gene (reference sequence): SEHNR, FQNEAQ. The CDR3 measures 15 amino acids from cysteine to phenylalanine. Just CDR3 DNA is preserved here, 45 bases in frame from base 1. V lost 0 bases and J lost 2 bases; the stretch between them is 11 bases long. Library preparation was by the immunoSEQ multiplex PCR assay. For the multiplex PCR, a mixture combining 60 forward primers for TCR Vbeta segments and 13 reverse primers for TCR Jbeta segments was used. The CDR3 region of rearranged TCR beta genes was amplified from genomic DNA by a multiplex PCR assay. The amplified TCR beta libraries were sequenced on the Illumina HiSeq System as 87-base-pair reads. Under the source paper's analysis protocol: Across the 670 or so repertoires, a later analysis counted about 81 million unique TCR beta chains, 9 million to 14 million of which were shared by at least two donors. Raw reads were error-corrected and collapsed into unique sequences with a nearest-neighbor algorithm that merged closely related sequences to remove PCR and sequencing errors. To assign V, D and J gene segments, CDR3 sequences were aligned to IMGT reference sequences. For a sequence to be retained, at least a six-nucleotide match to both a V gene segment and a J gene segment was required. A rearrangement was called productive if the CDR3 had no stop codons and remained in frame with V and J, and every other rearrangement was called non-productive. Following IMGT convention, CDR3 was defined as the stretch from the second conserved V-encoded cysteine up to the conserved J-encoded phenylalanine. The earlier analysis of 500 to 750 of the donors excluded any sequence lacking an unambiguous match to a single V gene segment. In an earlier analysis of 587 of the donors, a V segment was called functional when productive rearrangements were above 56.7%, and segregating when the standard deviation between donors exceeded 5%. A statistical classification framework was built to diagnose cytomegalovirus status from the catalog of TCR beta chain sequences. In a later analysis, V and J genes were assigned by comparing TCR nucleotide sequences against IMGT/GENE-DB human TR gene sequences. In a later analysis, CDR3 sequences and most-parsimonious VDJ recombination scenarios were assigned using the TCRdist pipeline. In a later analysis, every TCR beta chain was defined by the combination of its CDR3 amino acid sequence and its V-gene family, and reads without a unique V-gene family were dropped. In a later analysis, 500 to 650 highly shared, low-generation-probability nucleotide sequences were removed to address suspected cross-contamination and a sequencing artifact. In a later analysis, a clonal expansion index was calculated for each public chain from normalized within-repertoire ranks of inferred template counts. In a later analysis, generation probabilities were computed using a VDJ recombination model fitted to out-of-frame rearrangements, and the results were checked against IGoR. In a later analysis, hypergeometric tests were used to score TCR-TCR, TCR-HLA and TCR-CMV co-occurrence, with a repertoire-size bias correction applied to TCR pairs. In a later analysis, false discovery rates were estimated by permuting HLA or CMV assignments 20 times. In a later analysis, co-occurring TCRs were grouped using DBSCAN, and TCRdist sequence similarity was added for clustering within HLA-allele-positive subsets. Repertoires with fewer than 30,000 or more than 120,000 public chains were left out of co-occurrence clustering, as were five repertoires with anomalous nucleotide sharing. Sourced from immuneACCESS, this table was stored by TCRdb with only in-frame sequences that have V and J called. A share of the clones is absent; for the studies checked, an unresolved V gene accounts for under half, and the remainder has no known explanation. That table is the source of V, J and clone size, and D and trimming were worked out from the DNA. This sample has roughly 180,000 clones in its table, and almost 80% of those were observed once. About 1.3% of the sample comes from the top ten.

The sequence derives from a young man in good health and CMV-seronegative. The specimen was PBMCs. The rearranged chain carries TRBV7-9 and TRBJ2-7; there is no confident call for the D gene. In nucleotides, the sequence is TGTGCCAGCAGCTTAGCGCCCCAGGCCACCTACGAGCAGTACTTC. This translates into CASSLAPQATYEQYF.